What follows are 19 T cell receptor beta chains derived from one specimen sequenced in a study of T cells in women clearing cervical HPV infection. Assay: immunoSEQ multiplex PCR; the TCRdb copy retains only in-frame clones and omits some. In all, the sample yields about 31,000 clones. Sequencing was performed on blood buffy coat. Receptors were obtained from a woman between 18 and 69 years old with a cervical HPV16 infection that either progressed to CIN3+ or cleared (not recorded which).

CDR3: CASSSDPGRGHGNEKLFF. The CDR3 DNA, read in part, is TGTGCCAGCAGCTCCGACCCGGGAAGGGGGCACGGTAATGAAAAA. The chain links TRBV9 to TRBJ1-4; 7 positions match TRBD1. The read finishes 3 residues shy of the CDR3 end, and the germline J gene is used to complete it. J gave up 4 bases and V 4 bases, and 16 bases lay outside the gene matches. Germline V gene sequence: CDR1 SGDLS, CDR2 YYNGEE. The CDR3 runs to 18 residues.

In regard to this clone: The read terminates 3 residues ahead of where the CDR3 ends, so the germline J gene completes it. The chain carries TRBV4-2 and TRBJ2-5; 7 nucleotides match TRBD1. Losses at the gene ends were 0 bases for V and 2 bases for J; bases not matched to a gene: 3. The length of the CDR3 is 15 residues. The germline V gene has CDR1 LGHNA and CDR2 YNFKEQ. CDR3 DNA (partial): TGTGCCAGCAGCCAAGATTGGGGACAGCAAGAGACC. As protein: CASSQDWGQQET. The whole CDR3 sequence reads CASSQDWGQQETQYF.

With regard to this clone: Read coverage stops 3 residues before the CDR3 terminus; the germline J gene supplies the remainder. This chain links TRBV5-1 with TRBJ1-1; the match to TRBD1 covers 7 bases. The V gene's germline CDR1 is SGHRS and CDR2 YFSETQ. Trimming cost V 3 bases and J 6 bases; bases outside gene matches: 11. This CDR3 contains 15 residues. Here the CDR3 reads CASSWGQRINSEAFF. Incomplete CDR3 DNA: TGCGCCAGCAGCTGGGGACAGCGCATTAATTCTGAA.

Notes on this clone: The read falls 3 residues short of the CDR3 end, and the missing part is taken from the germline J gene. The V call is TRBV5-1, the J call TRBJ2-2, with TRBD1 matching 8 bases. Germline CDR1 is SGHRS and CDR2 is YFSETQ. The CDR3 extends over 15 amino acids. The ends lost 4 bases at V and 5 bases at J; junction bases unmatched: 7. CDR3 DNA (partial): TGCGCCAGCAGCCCGGGGACAGGAAGGACCGGGGAG. It yields the protein CASSPGTGRTGE. The whole CDR3 protein reads CASSPGTGRTGELFF.

With respect to this clone: Sequencing ends 3 residues short of the CDR3 end; the germline J gene provides the rest. The V call is TRBV2, the J call TRBJ2-1, with 7 bases fitting TRBD1. This CDR3 has 12 residues. J lost 8 bases, V lost 6 bases, and 4 bases had no gene match. CDR1 SNHLY and CDR2 FYNNEI come from the germline V gene. CDR3 bases read: TGTGCCAGCAGAAACAGGGGCCATGAG. It specifies CASRNRGHE. The whole CDR3 is CASRNRGHEQFF.

As for this clone: The read gets to within 3 residues of the CDR3 end, and the germline J gene fills in the rest. J is TRBJ1-4 and V is TRBV7-9; 8 nucleotides agree with TRBD1. The CDR3 runs to 14 residues. V was pared by 5 bases and J by 6 bases, with 5 bases of the junction left unmatched. Looked up from germline, CDR1 is SEHNR and CDR2 is FQNEAQ (reference sequence). CDR3 bases read: TGTGCCAGCAGCCGGGACAGGACTTATGAAAAA. The encoded protein is CASSRDRTYEK. The full CDR3 protein is CASSRDRTYEKLFF.

Points on this clone: The read falls 3 residues short of the CDR3 end, and the missing part is taken from the germline J gene. The gene calls are TRBV19 and TRBJ2-4; TRBD1 aligns across 10 bases. This CDR3 spans 12 amino acids. Germline V lookup: CDR1 LNHDA, CDR2 SQIVND (reference sequence). CDR3 DNA, as far as it was read: TGTGCCAGTAGGGGGACAGGGGATGGT. This gives the protein CASRGTGDG. The CDR3 in its entirety is CASRGTGDGQYF.

A remark on this clone: The CDR3 end is not reached by the read, which stops 3 residues before it; the germline J gene fills it in. V usage is TRBV12-3 or TRBV12-4 and J usage is TRBJ2-7, with 7 positions matching TRBD1. Trimming at V came to 4 bases and at J to 2 bases, leaving 5 bases not matched to a gene. The CDR3 covers 14 residues. This chain's CDR3 is CASSSGTDTYEQYF. The DNA read from the CDR3 is TGTGCCAGCAGTTCCGGGACAGACACCTACGAG.

On this clone itself: With the read ending 3 residues before the CDR3 end, the germline J gene is used to fill in that end. The gene calls are TRBV5-1 and TRBJ2-1; 11 positions match TRBD2. CDR1 is SGHRS and CDR2 is YFSETQ in the germline V gene. The ends lost 1 base at V and 7 bases at J; junction bases unmatched: 4. CDR3 length: 15 amino acids. The CDR3 sequence: CASSLSGTSGNEQFF. The sequenced CDR3 bases are TGCGCCAGCAGCTTGTCCGGGACTAGCGGTAATGAG.

Details on this clone: The read ends 3 residues shy of where the CDR3 ends; the end is completed using the germline J gene. The genes are TRBV2 and TRBJ2-3, with a possible D match to TRBD1 (5 bases). This CDR3 contains 14 residues. Germline V gene data show CDR1 as SNHLY and CDR2 as FYNNEI. The DNA read from the CDR3 is TGTGCCAGCAGCCAGGGTGATAGCAATCAGCCG. Its translation: CASSQGDSNQP. The full CDR3 protein reads CASSQGDSNQPQYF.

Turning to this clone: The CDR3 extends 3 residues past the end of the read, so its final part is completed from the germline J gene. This rearrangement joins TRBV2 to TRBJ1-4; D gene ambiguous. Germline CDR1 and CDR2: SNHLY and FYNNEI. The germline V and J ends were trimmed by 0 bases and 7 bases, with 12 bases remaining between them. CDR3 length equals 15 residues. The CDR3 loop reads CASSEAVTVSEKLFF. The sequenced CDR3 bases are TGTGCCAGCAGTGAAGCAGTAACCGTTAGTGAAAAA.

Measured by frequency, this clone is medium-sized. From the germline J gene comes the end of the CDR3, since the read stops 3 residues before it. V and J are TRBV5-6 and TRBJ1-4; D remains unclear. Trimming took off 4 bases at V and 4 bases at J, with 14 bases between the two ends. Germline V CDR1 and CDR2: SGHDT, YYEEEE. The CDR3 totals 15 residues. The covered CDR3 bases are TGTGCCAGCAGCCTCAGCGGGATTGGTAATGAAAAA. Translated: CASSLSGIGNEK. From start to end, the CDR3 is CASSLSGIGNEKLFF.

Details on this clone: The junction departs from the called germline gene at one end, perhaps through a read error. The read stops 3 residues short of the end of the CDR3; the missing end is completed from the germline J gene. The chain combines TRBV4-2 with TRBJ2-3; possible D gene TRBD2, 6 bases. Germline V gene data show CDR1 as LGHNA and CDR2 as YNFKEQ. The CDR3 consists of 16 residues. CDR3: CASSQGKGRLTDTQYF. The part of the CDR3 DNA that was read is TGCGCCAGCAGCCAAGGGAAGGGGAGGCTCACAGATACG.

As concerns this clone: The CDR3 goes on 3 residues after the read ends, and that part is filled in from the germline J gene. The V gene is TRBV12-3 or TRBV12-4, the J gene TRBJ2-1; 7 bases line up with TRBD1. The CDR3 is 16 amino acids. The junction had 5 bases not matched to a gene; V was cut back by 2 bases and J by 1 base. Partial CDR3 DNA: TGTGCCAGCAGTTTACACAGGGGTGAGTCCTACAATGAG. Amino acids: CASSLHRGESYNE. From start to end, the CDR3 is CASSLHRGESYNEQFF.

About this clone: The read ends 3 residues shy of where the CDR3 ends; the end is completed using the germline J gene. This chain connects TRBV20-1 to TRBJ2-3; 10 nucleotides agree with TRBD2. The CDR3 length is 15 residues. CDR1 and CDR2 (germline): DFQATT, SNEGSKA (reference sequence). The chain's CDR3 is CSAVGLADDYETQYF. The DNA read from the CDR3 is TGCAGTGCCGTTGGACTAGCGGATGATTACGAGACG.

Points on this clone: The read terminates 3 residues ahead of where the CDR3 ends, so the germline J gene completes it. The same CDR3 also results from other DNA sequences found in this sample. The chain is built from TRBV19 and TRBJ1-2, with 7 nucleotides matching TRBD1. The junction had 9 bases not matched to a gene; V was cut back by 8 bases and J by 6 bases. The CDR3 loop spans 13 amino acids. CDR1 and CDR2 from the germline V gene are LNHDA and SQIVND (reference sequence). The CDR3 bases that were read are TGTGCCAGTTACCCGGGGCAGGGGGATGGC. Its protein is CASYPGQGDG. The full CDR3 protein is CASYPGQGDGYTF.

The CDR3 protein is CASSRRTVLQETQYF. CDR3 bases read: TGTGCCAGCAGCCGACGTACAGTCCTCCAAGAGACG. This rearrangement joins TRBV11-2 to TRBJ2-3; D is unclear. The read ends 3 residues before the CDR3 terminus; that terminus is restored from the germline J gene. This CDR3 comprises 15 residues. Germline V gene data show CDR1 as SGHAT and CDR2 as FQNNGV.

Points on this clone: The missing CDR3 end, 3 residues past where the read stops, is filled in from the germline J gene. The V and J genes are TRBV7-3 and TRBJ2-3, with D hard to call. The germline CDR1 and CDR2 sequences are SGHTA and FQGTGA. The CDR3 runs to 13 residues. The CDR3 here is CASSLLAEETQYF. CDR3 DNA, as far as it was read: TGTGCCAGCAGCTTATTAGCAGAAGAGACG.

The part of the CDR3 DNA that was read is TGCGCCAGCAGCGGCGGACAGATTAACTATGGC. Translation: CASSGGQINYG. The full CDR3 sequence reads CASSGGQINYGYTF. The chain uses TRBV5-1 and TRBJ1-2, with D tentatively TRBD1 (6 bases). The read terminates 3 residues ahead of where the CDR3 ends, so the germline J gene completes it. The CDR3 loop spans 14 amino acids. Germline loops: CDR1 SGHRS, CDR2 YFSETQ. V dropped 4 bases and J dropped 1 base, with 11 bases sitting between them.